The clone carrying this T cell receptor beta chain was found a few times. The data are from a study of T cell responses to AZD1222 COVID-19 vaccine. CDR1 and CDR2 from the germline V gene are LGHNA and YNFKEQ. The CDR3 loop spans 19 amino acids. V was clipped by 4 bases and J by 5 bases; unmatched bases: 20. Profiled with immunoSEQ multiplex PCR; TCRdb holds only in-frame clones, not every one. The data contain more than 140,000 clones, under 95% of them seen just once; the ten biggest clones take up 5%. The genes are TRBV4-2 and TRBJ2-3; 8 nucleotides agree with TRBD2. This TCR was recovered from an adult in good health. The sample in question was peripheral blood, obtained on day 0 of AZD1222 vaccination. For the CDR3, the DNA is TGTGCCAGCAGCCGGGGTTCTGGAGCGGGAGCCCCGGGGGTAGATACGCAGTATTTT. This sequence encodes CASSRGSGAGAPGVDTQYF.